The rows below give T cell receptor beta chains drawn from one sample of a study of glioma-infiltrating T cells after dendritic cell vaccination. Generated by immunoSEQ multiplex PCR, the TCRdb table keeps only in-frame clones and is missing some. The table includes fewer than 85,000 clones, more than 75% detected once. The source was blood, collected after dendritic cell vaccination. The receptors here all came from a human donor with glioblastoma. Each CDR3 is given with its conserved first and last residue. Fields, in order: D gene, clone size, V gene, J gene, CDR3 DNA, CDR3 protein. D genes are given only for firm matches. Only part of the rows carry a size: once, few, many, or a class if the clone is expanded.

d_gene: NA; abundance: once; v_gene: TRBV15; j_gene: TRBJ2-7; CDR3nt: TGTGCCACCAGCAGGCTCCCGGGACTGTACTACGAGCAGTACTTC; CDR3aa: CATSRLPGLYYEQYF
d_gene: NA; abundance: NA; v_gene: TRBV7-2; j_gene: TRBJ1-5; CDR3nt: TGTGCCAGCAGCCAAAGGAGGGATCAGCCCCAGCATTTT; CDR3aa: CASSQRRDQPQHF
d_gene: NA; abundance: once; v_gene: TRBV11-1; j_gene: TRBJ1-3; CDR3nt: TGTGCCAGCAGCCTGCCGGGGGGATCTGGAAACACCATATATTTT; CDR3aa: CASSLPGGSGNTIYF
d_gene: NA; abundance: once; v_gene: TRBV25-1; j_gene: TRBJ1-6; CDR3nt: TGTGCCAGCAGTGAACACGGAGCGGTCGATAATTCACCCCTCCACTTT; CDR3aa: CASSEHGAVDNSPLHF
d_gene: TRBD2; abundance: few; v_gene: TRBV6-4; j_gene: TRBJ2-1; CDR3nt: TGTGCCACCCAGCCCCGGCGGGGGGACAATGAGCAGTTCTTC; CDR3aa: CATQPRRGDNEQFF
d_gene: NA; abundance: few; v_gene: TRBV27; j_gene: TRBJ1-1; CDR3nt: TGTGCCAGCAGTTTAAACAGCATGAACACTGAAGCTTTCTTT; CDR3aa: CASSLNSMNTEAFF
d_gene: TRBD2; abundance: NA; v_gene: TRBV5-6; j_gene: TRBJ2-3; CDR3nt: TGTGCCAGCAGCTTTCGGGGACTAGCGCGCGCAGATACGCAGTATTTT; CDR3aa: CASSFRGLARADTQYF
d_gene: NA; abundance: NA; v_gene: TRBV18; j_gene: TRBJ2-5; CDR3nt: TGTGCCAGCTCACGGGGGCCGCAAGAGACCCAGTACTTC; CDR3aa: CASSRGPQETQYF
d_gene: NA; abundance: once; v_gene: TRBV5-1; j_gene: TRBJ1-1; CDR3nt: TGCGCCAGCAGCTTTTACAGGTCCTTGAACACTGAAGCTTTCTTT; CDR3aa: CASSFYRSLNTEAFF
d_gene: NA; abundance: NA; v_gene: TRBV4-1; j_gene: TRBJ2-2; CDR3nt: TGCGCCAGCAGCCAGCTACAGACAGGAGAGACCGGGGAGCTGTTTTTT; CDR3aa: CASSQLQTGETGELFF
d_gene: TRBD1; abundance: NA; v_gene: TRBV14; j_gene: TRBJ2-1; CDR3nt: TGTGCCAGCAGCCAAGAGGCTAGGAGGGTGGACAGGGGTGTAAATGAGCAGTTCTTC; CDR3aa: CASSQEARRVDRGVNEQFF
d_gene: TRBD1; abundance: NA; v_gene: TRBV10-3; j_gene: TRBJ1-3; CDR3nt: TGTGCCATCGGTCCGGGACAGGGGGCCGGTAGCTCTGGAAACACCATATATTTT; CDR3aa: CAIGPGQGAGSSGNTIYF
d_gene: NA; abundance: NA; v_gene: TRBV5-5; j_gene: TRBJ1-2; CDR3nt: TGTGCCAGCAGCCGGGGGGAGCTCTATGGCTACACCTTC; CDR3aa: CASSRGELYGYTF
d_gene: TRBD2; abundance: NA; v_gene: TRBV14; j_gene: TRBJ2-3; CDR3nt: TGTGCCAGCAGCCAATTCTCTAGCGGGGGCCTCACAGATACGCAGTATTTT; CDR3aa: CASSQFSSGGLTDTQYF
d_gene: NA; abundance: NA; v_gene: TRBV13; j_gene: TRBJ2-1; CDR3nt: TGTGCCAGCAGCTTAAGGCTAGCGAATGAGCAGTTCTTC; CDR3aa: CASSLRLANEQFF
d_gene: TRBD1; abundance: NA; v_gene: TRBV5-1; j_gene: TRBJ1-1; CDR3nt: TGCGCCAGCAGCTTGGCCGGGACAGGGTACACTGAAGCTTTCTTT; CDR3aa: CASSLAGTGYTEAFF
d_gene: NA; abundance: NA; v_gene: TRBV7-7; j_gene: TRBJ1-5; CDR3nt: TGTGCCAGCAGCTGGCCCCATCAGCCCCAGCATTTT; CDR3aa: CASSWPHQPQHF
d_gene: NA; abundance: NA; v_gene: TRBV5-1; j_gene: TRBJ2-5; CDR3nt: TGCGCCAGCAACAGGGGAGGAGAGACCCAGTACTTC; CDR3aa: CASNRGGETQYF
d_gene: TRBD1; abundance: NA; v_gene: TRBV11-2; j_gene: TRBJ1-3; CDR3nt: TGTGCCAGCAGCAGAGTGCGGACAGGTCCGGGAAACACCATATATTTT; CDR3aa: CASSRVRTGPGNTIYF
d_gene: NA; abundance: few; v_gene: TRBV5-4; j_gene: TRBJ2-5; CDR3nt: TGTGCCAGCAGCTTCCTACAGGGAAGGGGCGAGACCCAGTACTTC; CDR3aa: CASSFLQGRGETQYF
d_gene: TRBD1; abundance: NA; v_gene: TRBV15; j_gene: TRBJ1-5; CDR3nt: TGTGCCACCAGCAGGGACAGGGCTAATCAGCCCCAGCATTTT; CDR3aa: CATSRDRANQPQHF
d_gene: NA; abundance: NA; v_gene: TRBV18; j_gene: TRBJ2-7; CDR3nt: TGTGCCAGCTCACCGTCAGGAGGTCACGAGCAGTACTTC; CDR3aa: CASSPSGGHEQYF
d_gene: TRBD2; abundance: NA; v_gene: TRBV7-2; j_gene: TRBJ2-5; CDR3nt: TGTGCCAGCAGCTTAGAGGCGGGAGAGCAAGAGACCCAGTACTTC; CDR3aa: CASSLEAGEQETQYF
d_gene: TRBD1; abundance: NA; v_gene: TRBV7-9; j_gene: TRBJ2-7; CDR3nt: TGTGCCAGCAGCTTCCGGGACAGGGACTACGAGCAGTACTTC; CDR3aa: CASSFRDRDYEQYF
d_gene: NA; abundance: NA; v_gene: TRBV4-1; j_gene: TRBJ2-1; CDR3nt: TGCGCCAGCAGCCATACCAGGGGAAATGAGCAGTTCTTC; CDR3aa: CASSHTRGNEQFF
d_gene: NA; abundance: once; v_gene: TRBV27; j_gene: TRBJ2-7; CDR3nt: TGTGCCAGCAGTTTATGGGGCTTGAGCTCCTACGAGCAGTACTTC; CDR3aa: CASSLWGLSSYEQYF
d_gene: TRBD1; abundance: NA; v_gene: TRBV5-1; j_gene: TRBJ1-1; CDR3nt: TGCGCCAGCAGGGAGGGACAGGGGGAAAGGGCTGAAGCTTTCTTT; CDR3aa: CASREGQGERAEAFF